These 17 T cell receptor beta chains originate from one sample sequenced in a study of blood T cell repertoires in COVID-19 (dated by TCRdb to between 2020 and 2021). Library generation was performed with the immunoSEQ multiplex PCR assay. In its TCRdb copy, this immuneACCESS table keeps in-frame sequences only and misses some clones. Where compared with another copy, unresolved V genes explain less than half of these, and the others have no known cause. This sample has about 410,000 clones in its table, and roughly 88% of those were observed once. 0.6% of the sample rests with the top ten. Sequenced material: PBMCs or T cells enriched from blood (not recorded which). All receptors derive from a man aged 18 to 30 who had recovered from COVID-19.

CDR3 sequence reads: CASSSNRASSYNEQFF. CDR3 bases: TGTGCCAGCAGCTCCAACAGGGCTAGCTCCTACAATGAGCAGTTCTTC. The chain employs TRBV7-3 and TRBJ2-1, with D tentatively TRBD1 (6 bases). Per germline, CDR1 SGHTA and CDR2 FQGTGA. This CDR3 region has 16 residues. The V gene lost 4 bases and the J gene lost 0 bases, with 13 bases spanning the gap.

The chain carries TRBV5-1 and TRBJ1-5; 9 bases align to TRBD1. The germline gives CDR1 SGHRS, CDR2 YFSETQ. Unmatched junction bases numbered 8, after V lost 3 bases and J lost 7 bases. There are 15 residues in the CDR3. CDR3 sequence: CASSSQGALGQPQHF. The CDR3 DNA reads TGCGCCAGCAGCTCACAGGGGGCTTTAGGGCAGCCCCAGCATTTT.

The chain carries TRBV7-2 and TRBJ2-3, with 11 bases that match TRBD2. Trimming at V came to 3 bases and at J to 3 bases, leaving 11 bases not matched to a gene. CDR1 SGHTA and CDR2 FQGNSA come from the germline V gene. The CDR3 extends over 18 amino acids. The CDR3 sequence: CASSFTSGGVSRTDTQYF. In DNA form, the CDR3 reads TGTGCCAGCAGCTTTACTAGCGGGGGAGTTTCTCGGACAGATACGCAGTATTTT.

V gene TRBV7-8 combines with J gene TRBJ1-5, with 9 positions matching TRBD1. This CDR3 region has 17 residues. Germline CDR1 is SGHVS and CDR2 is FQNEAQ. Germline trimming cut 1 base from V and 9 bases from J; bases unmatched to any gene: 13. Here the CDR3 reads CASSLVGRDRDVRPQHF. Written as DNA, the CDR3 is TGTGCCAGCAGCTTAGTGGGGCGGGACAGGGACGTAAGGCCCCAGCATTTT.

CDR3 residues: CSVDGGSEQYF. Written as DNA, the CDR3 is TGCAGCGTTGATGGGGGGAGTGAGCAGTACTTC. The rearrangement links TRBV29-1 to TRBJ2-7, with D perhaps TRBD2 (6 bases). CDR1 is SQVTM and CDR2 is ANQGSEA in the germline V gene. V was clipped by 3 bases and J by 7 bases, with 10 bases between them. The CDR3 has 11 residues.

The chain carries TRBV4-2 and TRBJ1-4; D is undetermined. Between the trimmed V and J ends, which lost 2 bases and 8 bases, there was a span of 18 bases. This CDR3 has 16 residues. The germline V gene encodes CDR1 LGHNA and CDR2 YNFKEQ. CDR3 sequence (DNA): TGTGCCAGCAGCCAAAGCACTAATCCCGAATTCGAAAAACTGTTTTTT. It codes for CASSQSTNPEFEKLFF.

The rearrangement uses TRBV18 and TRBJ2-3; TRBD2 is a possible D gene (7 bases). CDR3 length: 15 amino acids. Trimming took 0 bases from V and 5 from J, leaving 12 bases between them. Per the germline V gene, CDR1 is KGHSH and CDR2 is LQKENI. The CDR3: CASSPPVGGLDTQYF. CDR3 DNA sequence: TGTGCCAGCTCACCACCTGTCGGGGGGCTAGATACGCAGTATTTT.

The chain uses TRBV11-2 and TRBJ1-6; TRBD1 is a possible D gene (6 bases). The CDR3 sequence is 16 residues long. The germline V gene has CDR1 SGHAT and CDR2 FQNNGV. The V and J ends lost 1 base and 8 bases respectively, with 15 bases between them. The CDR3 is CASSLGLRGKDSPLHF. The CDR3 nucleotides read TGTGCCAGCAGCTTAGGTTTGAGGGGGAAGGATTCACCCCTCCACTTT.

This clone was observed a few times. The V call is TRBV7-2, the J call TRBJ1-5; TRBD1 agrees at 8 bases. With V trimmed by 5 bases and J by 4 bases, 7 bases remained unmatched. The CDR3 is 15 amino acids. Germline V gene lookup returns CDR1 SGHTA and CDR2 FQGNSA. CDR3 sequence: CASSARTGLNQPQHF. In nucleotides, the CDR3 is TGTGCCAGCAGCGCAAGGACAGGGCTTAATCAGCCCCAGCATTTT.

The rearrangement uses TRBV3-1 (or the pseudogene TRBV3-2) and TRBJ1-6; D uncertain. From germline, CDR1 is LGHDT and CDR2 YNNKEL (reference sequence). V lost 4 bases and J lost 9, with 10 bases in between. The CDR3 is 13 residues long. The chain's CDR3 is CASSPAGVSPLHF. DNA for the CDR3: TGTGCCAGCAGCCCGGCCGGGGTTTCACCCCTCCACTTT.

The CDR3 region has the DNA TGTGCCAGCAGCAGGGGCGCGGGACGGGGAATGAACACTGAAGCTTTCTTT. Its translation: CASSRGAGRGMNTEAFF. V is TRBV21-1 and J is TRBJ1-1. TRBV21-1 is a listed pseudogene. The CDR3 extends over 17 amino acids.

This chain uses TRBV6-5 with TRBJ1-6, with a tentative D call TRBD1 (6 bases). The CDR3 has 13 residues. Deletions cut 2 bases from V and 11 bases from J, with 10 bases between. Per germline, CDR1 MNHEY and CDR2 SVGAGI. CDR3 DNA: TGTGCCAGCAGTTACGAACAGGGAGCACCCCTCCACTTT. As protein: CASSYEQGAPLHF.

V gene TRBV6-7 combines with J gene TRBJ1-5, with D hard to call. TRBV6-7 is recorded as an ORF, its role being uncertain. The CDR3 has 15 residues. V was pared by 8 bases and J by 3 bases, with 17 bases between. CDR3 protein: CASFQKEGTNQPQHF. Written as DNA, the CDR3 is TGTGCCAGCTTTCAGAAAGAGGGTACCAATCAGCCCCAGCATTTT.

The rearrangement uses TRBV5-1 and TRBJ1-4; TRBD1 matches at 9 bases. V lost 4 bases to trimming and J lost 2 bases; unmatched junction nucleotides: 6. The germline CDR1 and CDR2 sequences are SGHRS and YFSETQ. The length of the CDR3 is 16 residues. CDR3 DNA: TGCGCCAGCAGCCCCGGGACAGGGTGGACTAATGAAAAACTGTTTTTT. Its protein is CASSPGTGWTNEKLFF.

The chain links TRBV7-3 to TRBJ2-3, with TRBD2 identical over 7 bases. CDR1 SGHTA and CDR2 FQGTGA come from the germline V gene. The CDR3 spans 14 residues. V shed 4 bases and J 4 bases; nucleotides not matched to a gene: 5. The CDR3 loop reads CASSSSAGADTQYF. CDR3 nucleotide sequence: TGTGCCAGCAGCTCAAGCGCGGGAGCAGATACGCAGTATTTT.

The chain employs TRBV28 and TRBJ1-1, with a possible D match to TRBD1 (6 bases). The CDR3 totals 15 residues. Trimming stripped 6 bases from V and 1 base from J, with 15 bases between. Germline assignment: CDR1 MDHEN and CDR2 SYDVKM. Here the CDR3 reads CASRSQGTTNTEAFF. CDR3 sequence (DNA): TGTGCCAGCAGGTCACAGGGAACAACGAACACTGAAGCTTTCTTT.

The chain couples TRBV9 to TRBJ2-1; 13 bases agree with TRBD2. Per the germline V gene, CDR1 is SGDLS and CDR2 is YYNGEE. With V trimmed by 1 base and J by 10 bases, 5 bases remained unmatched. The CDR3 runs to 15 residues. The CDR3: CASSVLGTSGTEQFF. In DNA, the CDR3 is TGTGCCAGCAGCGTATTAGGGACTAGCGGGACCGAGCAGTTCTTC.